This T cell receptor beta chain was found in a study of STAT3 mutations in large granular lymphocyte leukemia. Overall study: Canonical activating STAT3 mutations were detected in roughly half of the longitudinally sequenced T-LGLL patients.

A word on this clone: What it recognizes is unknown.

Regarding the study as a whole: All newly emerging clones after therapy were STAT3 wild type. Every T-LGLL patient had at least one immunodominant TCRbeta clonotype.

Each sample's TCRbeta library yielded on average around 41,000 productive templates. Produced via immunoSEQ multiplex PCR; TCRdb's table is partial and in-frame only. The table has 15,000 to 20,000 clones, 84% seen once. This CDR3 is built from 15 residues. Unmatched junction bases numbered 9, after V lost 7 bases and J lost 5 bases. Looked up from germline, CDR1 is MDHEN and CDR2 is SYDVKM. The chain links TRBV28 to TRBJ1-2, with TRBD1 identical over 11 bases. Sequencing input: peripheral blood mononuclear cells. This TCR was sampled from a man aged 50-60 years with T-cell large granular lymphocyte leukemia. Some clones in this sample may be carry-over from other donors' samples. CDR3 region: CASTQGQGAWYGYTF. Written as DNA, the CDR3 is TGTGCCAGCACCCAAGGACAGGGGGCATGGTATGGCTACACCTTC.